This TCR beta chain was captured by sequencing in a study of blood T cell repertoires in COVID-19. In the study overall: Whether acute or convalescent, the COVID-19 samples came from the United States, Italy and Spain. Nucleic acid was either cDNA or gDNA, and it came from T cells, B-cell-depleted T cells, or PBMCs.

Authors' methods: Amplifying reference gene primers gave estimates of nucleated cell counts. Here immunoSEQ multiplex PCR was the method, and the copy in TCRdb shows in-frame clones only, minus some. Clone size and the V and J calls come from that table; the DNA yielded D and trimming. The table has 100,000 to 150,000 clones, about 80% seen once. In germline, CDR1 is WSHSY, CDR2 SAAADI. The V end lost 2 bases, the J end lost 9 bases, and 8 bases lay between the germline ends. This CDR3 comprises 12 residues. This TCR was sampled from a man aged 40-55 years with acute COVID-19. The sample taken for sequencing was PBMCs or T cells enriched from blood (not recorded which). The chain carries TRBV10-2 and TRBJ1-5; D is ambiguous. The CDR3 spells CASSEPLRPQHF. The CDR3 region has the DNA TGCGCCAGCAGTGAGCCCCTTAGGCCCCAGCATTTT.